Each of the 23 T cell receptor beta chains below was sequenced from the same sample in a study of blood T cells in healthy people across ages. Sample-barcoded 5' priming and a J-beta primer mix drove a second PCR of about 6 to 12 cycles. TCRdb ran MiXCR on the 5' RACE reads and lists one entry per CDR3 protein. In the table there are around 900,000 distinct CDR3 sequences, under 35% of which are singletons. The specimen was blood. The receptors come from a woman older than 75 in good health.

This clonotype has a count of ten or more. The chain combines TRBV5-1 with TRBJ2-3, with no clear D. V was shortened by 4 bases and J by 0 bases, with 12 bases between the two germline ends. The CDR3 spans 15 residues. Germline lookup yields CDR1 SGHRS and CDR2 YFSETQ. CDR3 sequence: CASSPDAASTDTQYF. For the CDR3, the DNA is TGCGCCAGCAGCCCGGACGCAGCTAGCACAGATACGCAGTATTTT.

This clonotype was observed a few times. This chain connects TRBV19 to TRBJ2-7; 7 bases are a match to TRBD1. From germline, CDR1 is LNHDA and CDR2 SQIVND (reference sequence). The V and J ends lost 6 bases and 3 bases, in that order; junction bases with no gene match: 5. This CDR3 spans 13 amino acids. CDR3 protein: CASRGTARYEQYF. The CDR3 DNA is TGTGCCAGTAGAGGGACAGCCCGCTACGAGCAGTACTTC.

The chain uses TRBV7-2 and TRBJ1-6; D gene ambiguous. Germline loops: CDR1 SGHTA, CDR2 FQGNSA. CDR3 length: 15 residues. Trimming took 1 base from V and 5 from J, leaving 9 bases between them. CDR3: CASSLETDNNSPLHF. CDR3 bases: TGTGCCAGCAGCTTAGAAACAGACAATAATTCACCCCTCCACTTT. The full variable domain, with the rest looked up from reference TRBV7-2 and TRBJ1-6, is GAGVSQSPSNKVTEKGKDVELRCDPISGHTALYWYRQSLGQGLEFLIYFQGNSAPDKSGLPSDRFSAERTGGSVSTLTIQRTQQEDSAVYLCASSLETDNNSPLHFGNGTRLTVT.

This clonotype appeared once. A much larger clone lies one base from this, so it may be a read error. V gene TRBV4-3 combines with J gene TRBJ2-1, with 7 bases lining up with TRBD1. The CDR3 spans 18 residues. Per the germline V gene, CDR1 is LGHNA and CDR2 is YSLEER. CDR3 bases: TGCGCCAGCAGCCAAGAAAGCCCGACAGGGAATTCCTCCAATGAGCAGTTCTTC. It is translated as CASSQESPTGNSSNEQFF.

This clonotype was counted many times. The chain couples TRBV20-1 to TRBJ1-5, with 8 bases matching TRBD1. This CDR3 comprises 18 residues. The ends lost 6 bases at V and 0 bases at J; junction bases unmatched: 16. The germline CDR1 and CDR2 sequences are DFQATT and SNEGSKA (reference sequence). In nucleotides, the CDR3 is TGCAGTGCCGTCCGGGACAGGAAAGCCGATTATAGCAATCAGCCCCAGCATTTT. It specifies CSAVRDRKADYSNQPQHF.

Regarding this clonotype: A clone one base away is much larger, so this may be a read error. The chain links TRBV5-1 to TRBJ1-5, with D uncertain. CDR3 length equals 15 residues. The ends were cut back, 0 bases at V and 2 bases at J, with 9 bases in the middle. Germline lookup yields CDR1 SGHRS and CDR2 YFSETQ. CDR3 DNA sequence: TGCGCCAGCAGCTTGGAGCAGAGTGGCAATCAGCCCCAGCATTTT. It specifies CASSLEQSGNQPQHF.

This clonotype was observed a handful of times. The V call is TRBV30, the J call TRBJ2-4, with 7 bases identical to TRBD1. Germline trimming cut 1 base from V and 2 bases from J; bases unmatched to any gene: 14. Germline V gene lookup returns CDR1 GTSNPN and CDR2 SVGIG (reference sequence). This CDR3 region has 18 residues. The CDR3 sequence is CAWSGQGDPLLTKNIQYF. CDR3 DNA: TGTGCCTGGAGTGGGCAGGGGGACCCCCTGCTAACCAAAAACATTCAGTACTTC.

Note on this clonotype: The junction departs from germline at one end; a sequencing error may be responsible. The V gene is TRBV30, the J gene TRBJ2-3; no clear D gene. The CDR3 runs to 12 residues. In germline, CDR1 is GTSNPN, CDR2 SVGIG (reference sequence). The CDR3 region is CACRKSTDTRYF. CDR3 in DNA: TGTGCCTGCCGCAAGAGCACAGATACGCGGTATTTT.

With regard to this clonotype: A much larger clone lies one base from this, so it may be a read error. The V gene is TRBV7-2, the J gene TRBJ2-5; possibly TRBD2 for D (5 bases). The CDR3 is 16 amino acids. The ends were cut back, 1 base at V and 0 bases at J, with 12 bases in the middle. Germline-derived CDR1 and CDR2 are SGHTA and FQGNSA. CDR3: CTSSLGGGMNQETQYF. The CDR3 nucleotides read TGTACCAGCAGCTTAGGCGGAGGAATGAACCAAGAGACCCAGTACTTC.

This clonotype showed up many times. The V call is TRBV4-3, the J call TRBJ2-1; unclear D gene. Trimming stripped 1 base from V and 5 bases from J, with 12 bases between. Germline V gives CDR1 LGHNA, CDR2 YSLEER. This CDR3 has 15 amino acids. CDR3 region: CASSQGPARDNEQFF. DNA of the CDR3: TGCGCCAGCAGCCAAGGGCCTGCTAGGGACAATGAGCAGTTCTTC.

This clonotype occurred many times. The chain employs TRBV6-2 or TRBV6-3 and TRBJ1-2; D is perhaps TRBD1 (6 bases). V lost 6 bases and J 3 bases, leaving 17 bases between the germline ends. Germline values: CDR1 MNHEY, CDR2 SVGEGT. The CDR3 extends over 15 amino acids. CDR3: CASRRGLQGDYGYTF. As DNA, the CDR3 is TGTGCCAGCAGGAGGGGCCTACAGGGAGACTATGGCTACACCTTC.

The rearrangement uses TRBV6-2 or TRBV6-3 and TRBJ2-3; TRBD2 agrees at 9 bases. Germline V CDR1 and CDR2: MNHEY, SVGEGT. V trimming: 7 bases; J trimming: 4 bases; junction bases outside the gene matches: 9. CDR3 length: 15 residues. The CDR3 nucleotides are TGTGCCAGCACTCGACGAGCGGGGGGCTCAGATACGCAGTATTTT. Encoded protein: CASTRRAGGSDTQYF.

For the CDR3, the DNA is TGTGCCAGCAGAGGGGAAGGGAGGAACATTCAGTACTTC. Its protein product is CASRGEGRNIQYF. The J gene is TRBJ2-4, the V gene TRBV7-2, with D possibly TRBD2 on 6 matching bases. This CDR3 is built from 13 residues. V shed 6 bases and J shed 7 bases, with 13 bases lying between them. Germline V gene lookup returns CDR1 SGHTA and CDR2 FQGNSA.

This chain links TRBV7-9 with TRBJ1-2; D gene unclear. Between the trimmed V and J ends, which lost 5 bases and 6 bases, there was a span of 10 bases. Germline V CDR1 and CDR2: SEHNR, FQNEAQ (reference sequence). The CDR3 length is 12 residues. The CDR3 DNA is TGTGCCAGCAGCCAGGCGGAGAATGGCTACACCTTC. Protein sequence: CASSQAENGYTF.

V and J are TRBV20-1 and TRBJ1-1; D is perhaps TRBD1 (5 bases). Looked up from germline, CDR1 is DFQATT and CDR2 is SNEGSKA (reference sequence). The CDR3 extends over 14 amino acids. The V and J ends lost 5 bases and 2 bases respectively, with 15 bases between them. CDR3 bases: TGCAGTGCTGAACCACACGACAGTAACACTGAAGCTTTCTTT. Amino acid sequence: CSAEPHDSNTEAFF.

This clonotype came up a few times. The chain couples TRBV14 to TRBJ1-1; TRBD1 might be the D (5 bases). Germline V gene data show CDR1 as SGHDN and CDR2 as FVKESK. V was clipped by 4 bases and J by 3 bases, with 18 bases between them. This CDR3 comprises 16 residues. This CDR3 reads CASSRGTLREYTEAFF. The DNA of the CDR3 is TGTGCCAGCAGCCGGGGCACTCTCAGGGAATACACTGAAGCTTTCTTT.

This clonotype was detected only a few times. The chain recombines TRBV12-3 or TRBV12-4 with TRBJ1-1, with a possible D match to TRBD1 (6 bases). The CDR3 covers 16 residues. The ends were cut back, 6 bases at V and 7 bases at J, with 24 bases in the middle. In nucleotides, the CDR3 is TGTGCCAGCAGCCTGACCCTACAGGGAGTCGATAATGAAGCTTTCTTT. It is translated as CASSLTLQGVDNEAFF.

The J gene is TRBJ2-7, the V gene TRBV20-1, with D perhaps TRBD1 (6 bases). This CDR3 is 12 amino acids long. The germline V gene has CDR1 DFQATT and CDR2 SNEGSKA (reference sequence). Deletions cut 3 bases from V and 3 bases from J, with 9 bases between. CDR3 residues: CSASNRDYEQYF. The CDR3 nucleotides read TGCAGTGCTAGCAACAGGGACTACGAGCAGTACTTC.

The sample holds many counts of this clonotype. Sequence at one end of the junction differs from germline and may be a read error. The chain combines TRBV7-9 with TRBJ1-2, with 8 bases aligning to TRBD1. The CDR3 runs 15 residues. Germline-derived CDR1 and CDR2 are SEHNR and FQNEAQ (reference sequence). The CDR3 coding sequence is TGTGCCAGCAGCTACCCGGGACAGGCTAACTTTGGCTACACCTTC. As protein: CASSYPGQANFGYTF.

This clonotype was counted at least ten times. The chain uses TRBV3-1 and TRBJ2-7; perhaps TRBD2 as D (6 bases). The CDR3 runs 15 residues. Trimming removed 5 bases at V and 0 bases at J, with 14 bases between. Germline V gene sequence: CDR1 LGHDT, CDR2 YNNKEL (reference sequence). CDR3 residues: CASSSGTFLSYEQYF. The CDR3 DNA sequence: TGTGCCAGCAGCTCAGGGACTTTTCTCTCCTACGAGCAGTACTTC.

V is TRBV27 and J is TRBJ1-2, with D unclear. The V gene lost 0 bases and the J gene lost 4 bases, with 6 bases spanning the gap. The CDR3 is made up of 13 amino acids. Germline V lookup: CDR1 MNHEY, CDR2 SMNVEV (reference sequence). The CDR3 nucleotides are TGTGCCAGCAGTTTATCGCCCACCTATGGCTACACCTTC. This translates into CASSLSPTYGYTF.

The V call is TRBV6-5, the J call TRBJ2-1, with TRBD1 identical over 8 bases. V was clipped by 0 bases and J by 7 bases; unmatched bases: 8. The V gene's germline CDR1 is MNHEY and CDR2 SVGAGI. The CDR3 contains 16 residues. In DNA, the CDR3 is TGTGCCAGCAGTTACTCGGCCGGACAGGGTTGGAATGAGCAGTTCTTC. Protein sequence: CASSYSAGQGWNEQFF.

The J gene is TRBJ2-3, the V gene TRBV24-1; 7 nucleotides align to TRBD1. Trimming removed 7 bases from V and 2 bases from J; junction bases left unmatched: 14. In germline, CDR1 is KGHDR, CDR2 SFDVKD. This CDR3 region has 17 residues. The CDR3 sequence is CATSQSSWDRPTDTQYF. The DNA of the CDR3 is TGTGCCACCAGCCAGTCGAGTTGGGACAGACCCACAGATACGCAGTATTTT.